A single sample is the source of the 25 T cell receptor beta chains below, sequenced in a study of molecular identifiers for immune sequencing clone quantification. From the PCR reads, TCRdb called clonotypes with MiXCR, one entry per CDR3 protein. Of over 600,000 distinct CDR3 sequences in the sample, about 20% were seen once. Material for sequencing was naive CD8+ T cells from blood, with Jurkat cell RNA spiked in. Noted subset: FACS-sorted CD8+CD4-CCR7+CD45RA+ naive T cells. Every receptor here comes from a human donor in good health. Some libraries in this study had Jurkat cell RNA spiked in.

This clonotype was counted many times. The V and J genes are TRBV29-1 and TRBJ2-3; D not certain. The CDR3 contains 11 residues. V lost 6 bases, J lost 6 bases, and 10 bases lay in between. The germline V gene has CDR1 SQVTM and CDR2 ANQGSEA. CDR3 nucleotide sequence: TGCAGCGTCCTTAGACCCGATACGCAGTATTTT. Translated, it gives CSVLRPDTQYF.

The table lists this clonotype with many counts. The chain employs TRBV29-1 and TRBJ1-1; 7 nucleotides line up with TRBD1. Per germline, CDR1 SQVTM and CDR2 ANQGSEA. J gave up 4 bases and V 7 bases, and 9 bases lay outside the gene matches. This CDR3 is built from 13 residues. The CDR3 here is CSGTGAGGTEAFF. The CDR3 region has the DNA TGCAGCGGCACAGGGGCCGGGGGCACTGAAGCTTTCTTT.

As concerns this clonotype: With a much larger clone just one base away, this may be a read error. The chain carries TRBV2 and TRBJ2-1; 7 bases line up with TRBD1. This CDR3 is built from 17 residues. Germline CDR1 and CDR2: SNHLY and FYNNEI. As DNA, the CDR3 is TGTGCCAGCAGTGAAGCGGAGACCTGGGACAGATACAATGAGCAGCTCTTC. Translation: CASSEAETWDRYNEQLF.

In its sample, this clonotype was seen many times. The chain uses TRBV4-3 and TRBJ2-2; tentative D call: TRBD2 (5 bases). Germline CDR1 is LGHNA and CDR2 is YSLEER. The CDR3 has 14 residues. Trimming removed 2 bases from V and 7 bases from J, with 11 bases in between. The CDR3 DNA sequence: TGCGCCAGCAGCCAAAGATTGGCGGGCGGGGAGCTGTTTTTT. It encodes CASSQRLAGGELFF.

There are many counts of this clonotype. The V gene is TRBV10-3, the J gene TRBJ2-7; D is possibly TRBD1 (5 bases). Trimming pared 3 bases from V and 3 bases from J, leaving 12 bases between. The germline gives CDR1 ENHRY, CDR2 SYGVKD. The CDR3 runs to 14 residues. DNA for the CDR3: TGTGCCATCAGTGAAGTCGGCAGGGTCTACGAGCAGTACTTC. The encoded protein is CAISEVGRVYEQYF.

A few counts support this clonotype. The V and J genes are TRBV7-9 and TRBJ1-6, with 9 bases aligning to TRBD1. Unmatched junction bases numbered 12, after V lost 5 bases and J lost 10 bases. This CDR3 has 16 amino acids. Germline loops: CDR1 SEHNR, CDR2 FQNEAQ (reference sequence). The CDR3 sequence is CASSKPWTGARSPLHF. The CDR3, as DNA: TGTGCCAGCAGCAAGCCCTGGACAGGGGCTCGCTCACCCCTCCACTTT.

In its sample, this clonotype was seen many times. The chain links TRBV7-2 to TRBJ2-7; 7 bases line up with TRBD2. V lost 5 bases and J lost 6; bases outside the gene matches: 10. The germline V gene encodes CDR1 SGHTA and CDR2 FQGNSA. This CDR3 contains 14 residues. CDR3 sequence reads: CASSRRDYIPEQYF. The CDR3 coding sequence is TGTGCCAGCAGCCGACGGGACTACATTCCCGAGCAGTACTTC.

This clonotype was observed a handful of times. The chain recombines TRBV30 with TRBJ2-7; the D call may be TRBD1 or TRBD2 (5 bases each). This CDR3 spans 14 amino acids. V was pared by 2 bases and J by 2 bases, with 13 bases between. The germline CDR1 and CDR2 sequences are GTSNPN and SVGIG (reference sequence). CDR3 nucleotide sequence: TGTGCCTGGAGTTCCCGGGGCGGGCCCTACGAGCAGTACTTC. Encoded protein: CAWSSRGGPYEQYF.

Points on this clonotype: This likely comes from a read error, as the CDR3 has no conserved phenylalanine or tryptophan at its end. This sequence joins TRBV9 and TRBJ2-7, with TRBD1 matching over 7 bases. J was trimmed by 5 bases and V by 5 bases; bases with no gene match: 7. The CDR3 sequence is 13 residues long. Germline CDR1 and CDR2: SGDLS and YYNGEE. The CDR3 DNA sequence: TGTGCCAGCAGTGGAACAGGGGTGAACGAGCAGTACCTC. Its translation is CASSGTGVNEQYL.

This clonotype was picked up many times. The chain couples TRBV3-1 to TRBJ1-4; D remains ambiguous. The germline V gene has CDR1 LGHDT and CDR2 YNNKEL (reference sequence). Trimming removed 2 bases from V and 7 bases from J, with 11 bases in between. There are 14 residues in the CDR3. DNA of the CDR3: TGTGCCAGCAGCCAAAAGACGCTTGTTGAAAAACTGTTTTTT. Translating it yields CASSQKTLVEKLFF.

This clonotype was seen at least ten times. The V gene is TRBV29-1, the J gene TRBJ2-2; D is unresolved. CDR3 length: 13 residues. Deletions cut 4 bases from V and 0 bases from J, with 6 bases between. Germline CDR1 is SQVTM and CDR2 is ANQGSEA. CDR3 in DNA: TGCAGCGTTGTGGTCGCGAACACCGGGGAGCTGTTTTTT. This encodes CSVVVANTGELFF.

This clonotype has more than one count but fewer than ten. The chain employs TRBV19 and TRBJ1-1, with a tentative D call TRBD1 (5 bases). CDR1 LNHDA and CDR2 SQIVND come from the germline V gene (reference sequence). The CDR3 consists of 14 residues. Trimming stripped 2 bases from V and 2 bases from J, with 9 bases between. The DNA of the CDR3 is TGTGCCAGTAGTATAAACGGGGCCAACACTGAAGCTTTCTTT. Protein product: CASSINGANTEAFF.

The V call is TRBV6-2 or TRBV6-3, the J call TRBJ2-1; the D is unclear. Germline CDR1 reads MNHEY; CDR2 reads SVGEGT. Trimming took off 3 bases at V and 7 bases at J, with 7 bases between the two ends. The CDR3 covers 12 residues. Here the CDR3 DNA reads TGTGCCAGCAGTTATCTAGTGAATGAGCAGTTCTTC. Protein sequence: CASSYLVNEQFF.

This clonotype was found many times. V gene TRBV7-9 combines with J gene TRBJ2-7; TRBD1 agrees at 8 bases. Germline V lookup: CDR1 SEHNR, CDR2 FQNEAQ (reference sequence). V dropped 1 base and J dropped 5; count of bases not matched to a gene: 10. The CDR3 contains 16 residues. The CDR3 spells CASSLGMTGAMDEQYF. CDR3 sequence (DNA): TGTGCCAGCAGCTTAGGTATGACAGGGGCGATGGACGAGCAGTACTTC.

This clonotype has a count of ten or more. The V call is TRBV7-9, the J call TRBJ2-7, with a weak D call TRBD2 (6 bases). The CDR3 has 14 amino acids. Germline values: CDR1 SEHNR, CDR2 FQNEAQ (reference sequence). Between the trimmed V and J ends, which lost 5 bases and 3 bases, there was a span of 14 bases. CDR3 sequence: CASSPGGVYYEQYF. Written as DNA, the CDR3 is TGTGCCAGCAGCCCCGGAGGGGTTTACTACGAGCAGTACTTC.

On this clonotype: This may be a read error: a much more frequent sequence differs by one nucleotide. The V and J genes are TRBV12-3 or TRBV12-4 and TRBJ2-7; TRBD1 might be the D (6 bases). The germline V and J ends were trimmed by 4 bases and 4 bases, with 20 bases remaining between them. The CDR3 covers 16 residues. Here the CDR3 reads CASSSSSTGKSYEQYF. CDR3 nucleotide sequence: TGTGCCAGCAGTTCAAGCTCTACAGGGAAGTCTTACGAGCAGTACTTC.

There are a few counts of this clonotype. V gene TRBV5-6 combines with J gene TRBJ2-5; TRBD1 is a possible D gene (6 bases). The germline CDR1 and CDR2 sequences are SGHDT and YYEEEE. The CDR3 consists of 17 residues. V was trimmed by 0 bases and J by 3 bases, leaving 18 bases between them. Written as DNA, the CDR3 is TGTGCCAGCAGCTTGGCCGGCTGGCAGGGGAAGGAAGAGACCCAGTACTTC. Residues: CASSLAGWQGKEETQYF.

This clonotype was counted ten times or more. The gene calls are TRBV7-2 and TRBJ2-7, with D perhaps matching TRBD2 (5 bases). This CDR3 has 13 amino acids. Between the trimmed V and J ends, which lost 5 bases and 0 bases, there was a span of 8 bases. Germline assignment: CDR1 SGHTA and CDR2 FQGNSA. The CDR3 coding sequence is TGTGCCAGCAGCCCCGGGATCTCCTACGAGCAGTACTTC. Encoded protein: CASSPGISYEQYF.

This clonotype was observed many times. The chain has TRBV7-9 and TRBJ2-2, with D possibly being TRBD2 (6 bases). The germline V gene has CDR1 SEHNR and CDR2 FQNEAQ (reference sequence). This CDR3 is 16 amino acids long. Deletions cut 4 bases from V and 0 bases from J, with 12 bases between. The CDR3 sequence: CASSYRELANTGELFF. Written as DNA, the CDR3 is TGTGCCAGCAGCTACCGGGAGCTCGCGAACACCGGGGAGCTGTTTTTT.

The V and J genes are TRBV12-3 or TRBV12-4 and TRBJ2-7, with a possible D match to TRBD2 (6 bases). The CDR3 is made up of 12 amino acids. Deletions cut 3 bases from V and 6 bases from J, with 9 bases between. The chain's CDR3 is CASSFSGVEQYF. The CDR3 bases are TGTGCCAGCAGTTTTTCGGGGGTCGAGCAGTACTTC.

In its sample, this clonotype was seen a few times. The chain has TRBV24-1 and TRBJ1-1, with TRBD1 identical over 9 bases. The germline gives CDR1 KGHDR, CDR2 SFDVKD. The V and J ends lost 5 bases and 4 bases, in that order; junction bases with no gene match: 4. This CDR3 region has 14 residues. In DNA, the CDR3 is TGTGCCACCAGTGGGGACAGGGATCCCACTGAAGCTTTCTTT. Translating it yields CATSGDRDPTEAFF.

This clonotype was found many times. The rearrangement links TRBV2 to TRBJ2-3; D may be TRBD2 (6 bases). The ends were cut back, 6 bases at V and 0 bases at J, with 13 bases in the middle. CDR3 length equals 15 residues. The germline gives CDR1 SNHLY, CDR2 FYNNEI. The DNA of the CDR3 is TGTGCCAGCAGCCAGGGACTTACTAGCACAGATACGCAGTATTTT. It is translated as CASSQGLTSTDTQYF.

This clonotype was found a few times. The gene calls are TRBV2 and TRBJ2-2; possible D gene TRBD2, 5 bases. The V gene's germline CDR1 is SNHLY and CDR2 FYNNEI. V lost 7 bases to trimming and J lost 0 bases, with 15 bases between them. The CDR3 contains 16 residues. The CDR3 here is CASTPRRQANTGELFF. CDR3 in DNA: TGTGCCAGCACCCCTAGGAGGCAGGCGAACACCGGGGAGCTGTTTTTT.

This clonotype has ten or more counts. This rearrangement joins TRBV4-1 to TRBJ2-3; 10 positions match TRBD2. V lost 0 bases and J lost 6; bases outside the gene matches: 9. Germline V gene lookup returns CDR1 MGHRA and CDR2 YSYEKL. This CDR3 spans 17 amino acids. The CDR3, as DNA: TGCGCCAGCAGCCAAGAGGACCTAGCGGGAGTCGGTGATACGCAGTATTTT. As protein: CASSQEDLAGVGDTQYF.

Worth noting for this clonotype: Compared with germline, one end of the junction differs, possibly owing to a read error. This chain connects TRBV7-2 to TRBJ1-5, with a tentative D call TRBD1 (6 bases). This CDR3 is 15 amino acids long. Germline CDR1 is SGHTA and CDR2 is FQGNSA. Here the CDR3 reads CASSLRGNSNQPRHF. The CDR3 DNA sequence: TGTGCCAGCAGCTTAAGGGGGAATAGCAATCAGCCCCGGCATTTT.